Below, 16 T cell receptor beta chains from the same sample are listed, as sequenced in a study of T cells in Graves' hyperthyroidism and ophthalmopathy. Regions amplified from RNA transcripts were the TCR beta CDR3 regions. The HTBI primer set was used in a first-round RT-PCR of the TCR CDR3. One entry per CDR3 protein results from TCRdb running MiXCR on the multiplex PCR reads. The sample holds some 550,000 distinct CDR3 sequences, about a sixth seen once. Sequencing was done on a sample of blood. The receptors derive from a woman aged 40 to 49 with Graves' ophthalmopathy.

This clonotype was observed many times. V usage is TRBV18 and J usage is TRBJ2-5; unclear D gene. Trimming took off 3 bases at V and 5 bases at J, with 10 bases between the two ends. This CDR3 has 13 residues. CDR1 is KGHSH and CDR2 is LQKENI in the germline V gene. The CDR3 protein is CASSPGTEETQYF. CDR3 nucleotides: TGTGCCAGCTCACCGGGCACAGAGGAGACCCAGTACTTC.

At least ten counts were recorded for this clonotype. The CDR3 protein is CAISEPRGVGAQYF. CDR3 sequence (DNA): TGTGCCATCAGTGAGCCCCGAGGGGTTGGTGCGCAGTATTTT. This chain links TRBV10-3 with TRBJ2-3; D tentatively fits TRBD1 or TRBD2 (5 bases each). From germline, CDR1 is ENHRY and CDR2 SYGVKD. Trimming pared 2 bases from V and 10 bases from J, leaving 16 bases between. CDR3 length: 14 residues.

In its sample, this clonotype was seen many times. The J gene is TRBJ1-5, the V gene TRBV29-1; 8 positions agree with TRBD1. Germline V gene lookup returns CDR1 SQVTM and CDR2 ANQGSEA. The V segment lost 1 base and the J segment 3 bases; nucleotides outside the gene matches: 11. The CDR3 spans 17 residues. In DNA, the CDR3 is TGCAGCGTTGAAGTCCTGGACAGGGCTTGGGACAATCAGCCCCAGCATTTT. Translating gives CSVEVLDRAWDNQPQHF. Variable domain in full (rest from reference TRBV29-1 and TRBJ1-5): SAVISQKPSRDICQRGTSLTIQCQVDSQVTMMFWYRQQPGQSLTLIATANQGSEATYESGFVIDKFPISRPNLTFSTLTVSNMSPEDSSIYLCSVEVLDRAWDNQPQHFGDGTRLSIL.

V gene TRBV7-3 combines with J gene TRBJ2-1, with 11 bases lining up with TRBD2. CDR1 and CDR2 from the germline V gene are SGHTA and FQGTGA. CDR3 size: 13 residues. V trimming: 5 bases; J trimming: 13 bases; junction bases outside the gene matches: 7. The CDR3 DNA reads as TGTGCCAGCAGCCCCCCCGGGACTAGCGGACAGTTCTTC. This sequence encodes CASSPPGTSGQFF.

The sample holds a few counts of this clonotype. The CDR3 DNA reads as TGCAGTGCTAGAGACCCGGCGGTGGGAGGAGAGACCCAGTACTTC. Its translation is CSARDPAVGGETQYF. The chain joins TRBV20-1 to TRBJ2-5; D perhaps matches TRBD2 (6 bases). The CDR3 sequence is 15 residues long. From germline, CDR1 is DFQATT and CDR2 SNEGSKA (reference sequence). Trimming removed 0 bases from V and 4 bases from J, with 15 bases in between.

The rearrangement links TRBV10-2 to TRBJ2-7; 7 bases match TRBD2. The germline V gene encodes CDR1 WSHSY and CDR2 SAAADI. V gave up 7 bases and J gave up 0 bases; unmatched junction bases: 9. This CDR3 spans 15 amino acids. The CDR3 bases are TGCGCCAGCACCCCGACTAGCCCAAGCTCCTACGAGCAGTACTTC. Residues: CASTPTSPSSYEQYF.

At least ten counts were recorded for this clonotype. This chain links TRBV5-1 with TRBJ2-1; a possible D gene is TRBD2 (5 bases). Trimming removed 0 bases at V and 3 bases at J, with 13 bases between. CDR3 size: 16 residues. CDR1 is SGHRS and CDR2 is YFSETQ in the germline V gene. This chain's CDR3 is CASSLDRGSLYNEQFF. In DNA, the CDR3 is TGCGCCAGCAGCTTGGATAGAGGGAGTCTCTACAATGAGCAGTTCTTC.

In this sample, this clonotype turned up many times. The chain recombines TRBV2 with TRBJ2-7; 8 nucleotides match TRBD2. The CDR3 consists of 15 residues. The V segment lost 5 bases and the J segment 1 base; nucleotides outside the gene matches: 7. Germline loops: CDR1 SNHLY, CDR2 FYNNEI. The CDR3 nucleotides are TGTGCCAGCAGTTCCAGCGGGGGAGTATCCTACGAGCAGTACTTC. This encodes CASSSSGGVSYEQYF. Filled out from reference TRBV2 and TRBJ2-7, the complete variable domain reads EPEVTQTPSHQVTQMGQEVILRCVPISNHLYFYWYRQILGQKVEFLVSFYNNEISEKSEIFDDQFSVERPDGSNFTLKIRSTKLEDSAMYFCASSSSGGVSYEQYFGPGTRLTVT.

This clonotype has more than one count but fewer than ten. CDR3 region: CASSPGQAGELFF. CDR3 nucleotides: TGTGCCAGCAGCCCGGGGCAAGCCGGGGAGCTGTTTTTT. The V call is TRBV4-2, the J call TRBJ2-2, with D perhaps matching TRBD1 or TRBD2 (5 bases each). Trimming shortened V by 4 bases and J by 6 bases, and 9 bases separated the two germline ends. The length of the CDR3 is 13 residues. The germline CDR1 and CDR2 sequences are LGHNA and YNFKEQ.

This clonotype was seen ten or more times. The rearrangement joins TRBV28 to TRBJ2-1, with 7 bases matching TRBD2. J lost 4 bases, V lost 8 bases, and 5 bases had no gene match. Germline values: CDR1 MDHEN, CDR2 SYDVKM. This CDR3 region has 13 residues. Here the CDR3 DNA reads TGTGCCAGCGCGGGACTACCATACAATGAGCAGTTCTTC. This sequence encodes CASAGLPYNEQFF.

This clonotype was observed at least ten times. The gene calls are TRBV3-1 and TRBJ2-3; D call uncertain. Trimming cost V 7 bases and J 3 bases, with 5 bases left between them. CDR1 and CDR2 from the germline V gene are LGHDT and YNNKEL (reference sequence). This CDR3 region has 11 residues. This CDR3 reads CASTDTDTQYF. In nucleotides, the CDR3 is TGTGCCAGCACCGATACAGATACGCAGTATTTT.

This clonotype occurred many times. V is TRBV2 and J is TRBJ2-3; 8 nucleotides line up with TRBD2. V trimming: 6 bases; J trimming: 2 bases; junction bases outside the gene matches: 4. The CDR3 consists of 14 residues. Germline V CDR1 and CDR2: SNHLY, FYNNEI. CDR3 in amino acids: CASRERGITDTQYF. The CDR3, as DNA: TGTGCCAGCAGGGAGCGGGGGATCACAGATACGCAGTATTTT.

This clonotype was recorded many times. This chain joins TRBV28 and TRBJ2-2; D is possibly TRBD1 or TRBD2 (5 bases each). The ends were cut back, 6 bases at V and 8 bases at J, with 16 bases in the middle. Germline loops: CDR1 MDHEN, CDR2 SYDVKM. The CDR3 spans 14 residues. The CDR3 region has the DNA TGTGCCAGCAGCCCACCCCCGGGGCCTGGGGAGCTGTTTTTT. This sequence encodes CASSPPPGPGELFF.

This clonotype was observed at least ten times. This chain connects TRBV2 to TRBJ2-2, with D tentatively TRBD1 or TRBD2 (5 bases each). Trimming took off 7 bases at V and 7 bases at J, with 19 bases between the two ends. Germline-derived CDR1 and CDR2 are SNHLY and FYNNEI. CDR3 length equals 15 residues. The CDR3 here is CASIRQTNGGGELFF. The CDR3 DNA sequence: TGTGCCAGCATAAGACAGACAAATGGGGGCGGGGAGCTGTTTTTT.

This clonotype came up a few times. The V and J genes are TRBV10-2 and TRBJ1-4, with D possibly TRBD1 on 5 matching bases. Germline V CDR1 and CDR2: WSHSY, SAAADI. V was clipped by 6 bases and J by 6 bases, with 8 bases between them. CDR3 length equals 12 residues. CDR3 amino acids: CASRGHDEKLFF. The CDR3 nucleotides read TGCGCCAGCAGGGGGCACGATGAAAAACTGTTTTTT.

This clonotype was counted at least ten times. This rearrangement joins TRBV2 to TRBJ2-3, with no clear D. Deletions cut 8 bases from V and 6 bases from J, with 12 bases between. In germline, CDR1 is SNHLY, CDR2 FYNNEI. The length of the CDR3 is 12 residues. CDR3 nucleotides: TGTGCCAGCGTAGTTTCGCGGGATACGCAGTATTTT. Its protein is CASVVSRDTQYF.